The T cell receptor beta chain under discussion was sequenced for a study of vaccination and CD4 T cells after COVID-19. Study details: Each participant underwent a two-dose regimen of either the BNT162b2 or the mRNA-1273 vaccine. Sampling after COVID took place at a median of around 110 days (range 35 to 161) following diagnosis.

The treatment denotes: 10-day PBMC culture with coronavirus spike peptide pools or control peptides (ViraFEST assay). Once cultured roughly 10 days, CD4+ T cells underwent isolation by negative selection. The study sequenced cultured CD4+ T cell DNA using the Oncomine TCR Beta short-read assay. TCRdb re-analysed the PCR reads in MiXCR, keeping a single row per CDR3 protein. This table holds around 19,000 distinct CDR3 sequences, 40% to 50% found once. Study conclusions and caveats: Post-vaccination reactive clonotypes (median about 40) did not differ significantly from post-infection (approximately 22).

About this clonotype: Its antigen is unknown.

The CDR3 runs to 14 residues. The ends were cut back, 4 bases at V and 1 base at J, with 11 bases in the middle. Germline assignment: CDR1 SNHLY and CDR2 FYNNEI. The receptor was isolated from a human donor who had recovered from COVID-19. Sequencing was performed on CD4+ T cells from blood, cultured in vitro. The chain recombines TRBV2 with TRBJ2-7, with D perhaps given as TRBD1 or TRBD2 (5 bases each). In DNA form, the CDR3 reads TGTGCCAGCAGTGCGGAGGACAATTCCTACGAGCAGTACTTC. This encodes CASSAEDNSYEQYF.